Detailed here is one TCR beta chain. Its antigen is unknown. This sample was included in a study of metastatic and nonmetastatic thyroid tumors. The study's findings and limits: Malignant thyroid tumors reportedly exceeded benign nodules significantly in TCR beta diversity, with the difference appearing in blood and tumor.

Authors' methods: Across clinicopathological groups, CDR3 differences served as the basis for building a distant-metastasis classifier for papillary thyroid cancer. TCRdb re-clonotyped the PCR reads via MiXCR. V and J calls and clone size were set by TCRdb, not the authors. The data hold just under 5,500 clones, with over 30% observed a single time. Thyroid surgery was performed in patients who had received no treatment beforehand. V was pared by 5 bases and J by 1 base, with 12 bases between. CDR1 is SGHRS, CDR2 YFSETQ, per germline. The length of the CDR3 is 14 residues. Sequencing was done on a sample of adjacent normal tissue. The clonotype originates from a female donor with papillary thyroid cancer or a benign thyroid nodule (not recorded which). Some clones in this sample may be carry-over from other donors' samples. The chain employs TRBV5-1 and TRBJ1-1; tentatively, D is TRBD1 (6 bases). In DNA form, the CDR3 reads TGCGCCAGCAGGCGACAGGCAGGGAACACTGAAGCTTTCTTT. This translates into CASRRQAGNTEAFF.